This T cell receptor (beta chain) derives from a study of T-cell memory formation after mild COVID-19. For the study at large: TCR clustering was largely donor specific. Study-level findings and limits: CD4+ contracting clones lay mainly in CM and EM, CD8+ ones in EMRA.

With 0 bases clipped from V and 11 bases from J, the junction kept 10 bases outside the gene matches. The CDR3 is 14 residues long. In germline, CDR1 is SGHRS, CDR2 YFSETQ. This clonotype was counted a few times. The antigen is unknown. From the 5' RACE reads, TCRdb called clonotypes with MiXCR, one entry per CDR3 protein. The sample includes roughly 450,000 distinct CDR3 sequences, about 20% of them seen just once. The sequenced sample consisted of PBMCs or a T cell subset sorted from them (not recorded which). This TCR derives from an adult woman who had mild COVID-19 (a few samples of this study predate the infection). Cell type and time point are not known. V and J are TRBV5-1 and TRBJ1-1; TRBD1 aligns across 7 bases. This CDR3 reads CASSLAGGGDLAFF. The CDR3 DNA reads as TGCGCCAGCAGCTTGGCAGGGGGGGGTGACCTGGCTTTCTTT.